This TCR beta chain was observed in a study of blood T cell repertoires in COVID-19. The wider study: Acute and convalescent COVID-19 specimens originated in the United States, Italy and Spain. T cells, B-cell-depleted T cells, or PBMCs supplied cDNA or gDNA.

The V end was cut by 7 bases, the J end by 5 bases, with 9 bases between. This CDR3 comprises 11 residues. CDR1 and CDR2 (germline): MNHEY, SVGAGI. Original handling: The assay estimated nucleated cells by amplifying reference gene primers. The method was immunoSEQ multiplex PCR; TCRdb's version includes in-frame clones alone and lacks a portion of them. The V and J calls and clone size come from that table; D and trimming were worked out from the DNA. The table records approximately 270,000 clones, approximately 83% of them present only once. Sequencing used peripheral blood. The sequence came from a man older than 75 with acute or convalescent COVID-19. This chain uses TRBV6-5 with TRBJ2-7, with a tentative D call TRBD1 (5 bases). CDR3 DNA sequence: TGTGCCAGCACAAGGGGCCACGAGCAGTACTTC. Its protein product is CASTRGHEQYF.